The entry that follows covers one T cell receptor (beta chain) sequence. This table comes from immunoSEQ multiplex PCR, and its TCRdb copy is limited to in-frame clones, with some not included. The profile covers almost 45,000 clones, with 88% appearing a single time and roughly 18% taken by the ten largest. Per the germline V gene, CDR1 is MDHEN and CDR2 is SYDVKM. CDR3 length: 17 residues. V dropped 1 base and J dropped 4; count of bases not matched to a gene: 10. The data were taken from a study of OX40 agonist ivuxolimab in advanced cancers. The sequence derives from an adult with an advanced solid tumor such as melanoma, head and neck, liver or kidney cancer. The gene calls are TRBV28 and TRBJ1-2, with 9 bases identical to TRBD1. This sample comprised CD4+ or CD8+ T cells sorted from blood, obtained in a trial of the OX40 agonist ivuxolimab. The CDR3, as DNA: TGTGCCAGCAGTTTATACCCACAGGGGGCCCAGACCTATGGCTACACCTTC. Translated, it gives CASSLYPQGAQTYGYTF.